Shown below are 15 T cell receptor beta chains from a single sample sequenced in a study of identical twins. TCRdb reprocessed the 5' RACE reads with MiXCR, giving one entry per CDR3 protein. This table holds fewer than 900,000 distinct CDR3 sequences, 15% to 20% found once. The sample also formed part of further work on T cells expressing NK-cell markers.

Source material: PBMCs. Receptors originate from a woman aged 18 to 35 in good health.

The table lists this clonotype with a few counts. The V call is TRBV9, the J call TRBJ2-1; D uncertain. The V end lost 0 bases, the J end lost 0 bases, and 4 bases lay between the germline ends. CDR1 is SGDLS, CDR2 YYNGEE, per germline. This CDR3 is built from 14 residues. The CDR3, as DNA: TGTGCCAGCAGCGTAGTTAGCTCCTACAATGAGCAGTTCTTC. Protein product: CASSVVSSYNEQFF.

J is TRBJ2-7 and V is TRBV5-1, with D possibly being TRBD1 (6 bases). The CDR3 contains 14 residues. Germline CDR1 and CDR2: SGHRS and YFSETQ. V shed 3 bases and J shed 4 bases, with 14 bases lying between them. The CDR3 nucleotides read TGCGCCAGCAGCTCGGACAGTCGGGTTTACGAGCAGTACTTC. Protein product: CASSSDSRVYEQYF.

The V call is TRBV5-1, the J call TRBJ2-7, with TRBD1 matching over 11 bases. The trim removed 2 bases at V and 7 bases at J, leaving 5 bases unmatched. The length of the CDR3 is 14 residues. Germline V lookup: CDR1 SGHRS, CDR2 YFSETQ. CDR3 residues: CASSFRGQGAEQYF. CDR3 DNA: TGCGCCAGCAGCTTCCGAGGACAGGGGGCTGAGCAGTACTTC.

In its sample, this clonotype was seen a few times. The gene calls are TRBV20-1 and TRBJ2-1; D not resolved. The CDR3 covers 13 residues. In germline, CDR1 is DFQATT, CDR2 SNEGSKA (reference sequence). With 2 bases removed from V and 6 bases from J, the gap between germline ends came to 11 bases. CDR3 protein: CSARRNHANEQFF. The CDR3 nucleotides are TGCAGTGCTAGACGCAACCATGCCAATGAGCAGTTCTTC.

The V gene is TRBV11-1, the J gene TRBJ2-4; perhaps D is TRBD1 or TRBD2 (5 bases each). The CDR3 spans 18 residues. The V gene lost 5 bases and the J gene lost 0 bases, with 20 bases spanning the gap. From germline, CDR1 is SGHAT and CDR2 FQDESV (reference sequence). Here the CDR3 reads CASSPGRLTALAKNIQYF. The CDR3, as DNA: TGTGCCAGCAGCCCGGGACGTTTAACCGCTCTAGCCAAAAACATTCAGTACTTC. The full variable domain, with the rest looked up from reference TRBV11-1 and TRBJ2-4, is EAEVAQSPRYKITEKSQAVAFWCDPISGHATLYWYRQILGQGPELLVQFQDESVVDDSQLPKDRFSAERLKGVDSTLKIQPAELGDSAMYLCASSPGRLTALAKNIQYFGAGTRLSVL.

The chain is built from TRBV3-1 and TRBJ2-1, with D possibly being TRBD2 (5 bases). Deletions cut 0 bases from V and 15 bases from J, with 15 bases between. CDR3 length equals 13 residues. Germline V lookup: CDR1 LGHDT, CDR2 YNNKEL (reference sequence). CDR3 amino acids: CASSQDIQLARFF. The CDR3 DNA reads TGTGCCAGCAGCCAAGATATACAGCTAGCACGGTTCTTC.

This clonotype was recorded many times. This rearrangement joins TRBV12-3 or TRBV12-4 to TRBJ1-4; no definite D call. The CDR3 runs 16 residues. V was clipped by 5 bases and J by 4 bases, with 17 bases between them. The chain's CDR3 is CASSRRHRGLNEKLFF. The CDR3 DNA follows: TGTGCCAGCAGTCGTCGTCATCGCGGACTTAATGAAAAACTGTTTTTT.

This clonotype was seen ten or more times. This chain joins TRBV29-1 and TRBJ1-4; D is ambiguous. The CDR3 has 15 residues. Trimming took off 0 bases at V and 3 bases at J, with 11 bases between the two ends. Germline V gene data show CDR1 as SQVTM and CDR2 as ANQGSEA. The CDR3 region is CSVEEDGRSNEKLFF. The DNA for the CDR3 is TGCAGCGTTGAAGAGGATGGACGGTCTAATGAAAAACTGTTTTTT.

The gene calls are TRBV12-5 and TRBJ2-3; tentatively, D is TRBD1 (6 bases). Germline V gene data show CDR1 as LGHNT and CDR2 as FRNRAP. Trimming cost V 7 bases and J 4 bases, with 12 bases left between them. This CDR3 spans 13 amino acids. The DNA of the CDR3 is TGTGCTAGTGCCATATCAGGGGCAGATACGCAGTATTTT. Translation: CASAISGADTQYF.

In its sample, this clonotype was seen many times. The gene calls are TRBV20-1 and TRBJ1-2; D might be TRBD1 (5 bases). The CDR3 has 13 amino acids. Trimming removed 5 bases from V and 6 bases from J, with 16 bases in between. Germline-derived CDR1 and CDR2 are DFQATT and SNEGSKA (reference sequence). The CDR3 DNA reads as TGCAGTGCTCAGGGACCCCTGCGAGATGGCTACACCTTC. This translates into CSAQGPLRDGYTF.

This clonotype was observed a few times. This rearrangement joins TRBV12-3 or TRBV12-4 to TRBJ2-7; D gene unclear. This CDR3 is 13 amino acids long. Trimming cost V 2 bases and J 3 bases, with 8 bases left between them. The CDR3 spells CASSLISNYEQYF. DNA of the CDR3: TGTGCCAGCAGTTTAATCAGTAACTACGAGCAGTACTTC.

The chain joins TRBV18 to TRBJ2-1; D gene unclear. V lost 6 bases to trimming and J lost 8 bases, with 8 bases between them. The CDR3 extends over 11 amino acids. The V gene's germline CDR1 is KGHSH and CDR2 LQKENI. Written as DNA, the CDR3 is TGTGCCAGCTCGGGTCCTCATGAGCAGTTCTTC. This sequence encodes CASSGPHEQFF.

This clonotype was counted at least ten times. The chain employs TRBV12-3 or TRBV12-4 and TRBJ2-7, with D tentatively TRBD1 (5 bases). The CDR3 is made up of 12 amino acids. V was pared by 5 bases and J by 3 bases, with 8 bases between. CDR3 region: CASSAQGYEQYF. DNA for the CDR3: TGTGCCAGCAGTGCGCAGGGCTACGAGCAGTACTTC.

This clonotype was found many times. The chain is built from TRBV5-1 and TRBJ2-7, with D possibly matching TRBD2 (6 bases). V was clipped by 2 bases and J by 0 bases, with 9 bases between them. The germline V gene has CDR1 SGHRS and CDR2 YFSETQ. There are 14 residues in the CDR3. The CDR3 nucleotides read TGCGCCAGCAGCTTCGGGGGTGCCTCCTACGAGCAGTACTTC. It yields the protein CASSFGGASYEQYF.

This clonotype was counted a few times. The chain employs TRBV11-1 and TRBJ2-1; the match to TRBD2 covers 7 bases. This CDR3 is 18 amino acids long. Trimming took 6 bases from V and 1 from J; bases not matched to a gene: 15. Germline loops: CDR1 SGHAT, CDR2 FQDESV (reference sequence). CDR3 in amino acids: CASSRGSSGRISYNEQFF. DNA for the CDR3: TGTGCCAGCAGTCGAGGAAGTAGCGGGCGGATATCCTACAATGAGCAGTTCTTC.